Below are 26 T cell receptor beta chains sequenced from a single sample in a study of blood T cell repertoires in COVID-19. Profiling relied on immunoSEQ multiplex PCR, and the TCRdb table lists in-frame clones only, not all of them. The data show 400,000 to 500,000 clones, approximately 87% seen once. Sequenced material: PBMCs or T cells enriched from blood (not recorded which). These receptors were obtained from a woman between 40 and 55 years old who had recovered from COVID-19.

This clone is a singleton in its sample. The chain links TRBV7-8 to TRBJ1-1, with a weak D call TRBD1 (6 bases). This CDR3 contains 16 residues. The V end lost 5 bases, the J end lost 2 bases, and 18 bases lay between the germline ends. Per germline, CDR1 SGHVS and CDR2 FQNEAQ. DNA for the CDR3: TGTGCCAGCAGCACACCTCACGGACAGTTAAACACTGAAGCTTTCTTT. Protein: CASSTPHGQLNTEAFF.

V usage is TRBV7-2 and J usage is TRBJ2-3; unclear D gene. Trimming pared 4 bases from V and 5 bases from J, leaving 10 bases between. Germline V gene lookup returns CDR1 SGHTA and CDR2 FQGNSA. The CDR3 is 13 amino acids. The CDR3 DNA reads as TGTGCCAGCAGCTACCCGGCGGAAGATACGCAGTATTTT. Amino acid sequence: CASSYPAEDTQYF.

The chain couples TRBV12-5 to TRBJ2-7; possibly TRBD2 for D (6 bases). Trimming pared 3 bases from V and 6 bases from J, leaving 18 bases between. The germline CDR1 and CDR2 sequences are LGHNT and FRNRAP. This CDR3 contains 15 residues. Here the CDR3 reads CASGFLAGTGGEQYF. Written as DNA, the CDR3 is TGTGCTAGTGGTTTCCTCGCCGGGACTGGGGGCGAGCAGTACTTC. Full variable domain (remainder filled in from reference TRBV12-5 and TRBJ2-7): DARVTQTPRHKVTEMGQEVTMRCQPILGHNTVFWYRQTMMQGLELLAYFRNRAPLDDSGMPKDRFSAEMPDATLATLKIQPSEPRDSAVYFCASGFLAGTGGEQYFGPGTRLTVT.

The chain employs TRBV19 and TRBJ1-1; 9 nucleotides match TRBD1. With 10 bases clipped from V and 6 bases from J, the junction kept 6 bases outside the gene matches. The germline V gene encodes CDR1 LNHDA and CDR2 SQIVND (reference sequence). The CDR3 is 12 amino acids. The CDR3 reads CATKQGASEAFF. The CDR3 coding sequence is TGTGCCACAAAACAGGGGGCCTCTGAAGCTTTCTTT.

The CDR3 bases are TGCGCCAGCAGCTTGGATGGCGGGACTGGGGAGCTGTTTTTT. It encodes CASSLDGGTGELFF. The genes are TRBV5-1 and TRBJ2-2; D possibly corresponds to TRBD2 (6 bases). There are 14 residues in the CDR3. In germline, CDR1 is SGHRS, CDR2 YFSETQ. V was cut by 0 bases and J by 8 bases, with 11 bases left in between.

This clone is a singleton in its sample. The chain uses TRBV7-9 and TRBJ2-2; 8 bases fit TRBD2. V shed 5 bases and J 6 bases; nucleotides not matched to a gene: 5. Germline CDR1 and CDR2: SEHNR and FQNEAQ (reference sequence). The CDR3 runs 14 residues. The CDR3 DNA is TGTGCCAGCAGCCCGGGGGGGGCCCCCGGGGAGCTGTTTTTT. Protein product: CASSPGGAPGELFF. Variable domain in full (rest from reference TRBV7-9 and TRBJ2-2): DTGVSQNPRHKITKRGQNVTFRCDPISEHNRLYWYRQTLGQGPEFLTYFQNEAQLEKSRLLSDRFSAERPKGSFSTLEIQRTEQGDSAMYLCASSPGGAPGELFFGEGSRLTVL.

The CDR3 DNA sequence: TGTGCCAGCAGGAACTCGGAGGGGTATGAGCAGTTCTTC. Protein: CASRNSEGYEQFF. The rearrangement links TRBV3-1 (or the pseudogene TRBV3-2) to TRBJ2-1, with D possibly matching TRBD2 (6 bases). V gave up 6 bases and J gave up 8 bases, with 14 bases separating them. Germline V CDR1 and CDR2: LGHDT, YNNKEL (reference sequence). There are 13 residues in the CDR3.

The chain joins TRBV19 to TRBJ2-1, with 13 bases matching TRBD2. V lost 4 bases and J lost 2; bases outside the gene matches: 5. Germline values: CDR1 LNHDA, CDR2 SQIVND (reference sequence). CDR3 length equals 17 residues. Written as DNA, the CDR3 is TGTGCCAGTAGTACCCGGACTAGCGGGAGTCCCTACAATGAGCAGTTCTTC. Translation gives CASSTRTSGSPYNEQFF.

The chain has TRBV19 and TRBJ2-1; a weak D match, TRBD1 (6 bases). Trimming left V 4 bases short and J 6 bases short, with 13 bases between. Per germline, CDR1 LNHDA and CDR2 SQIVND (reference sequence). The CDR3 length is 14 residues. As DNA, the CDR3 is TGTGCCAGTAGTAAACAGGGAGTACGCAATGAGCAGTTCTTC. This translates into CASSKQGVRNEQFF.

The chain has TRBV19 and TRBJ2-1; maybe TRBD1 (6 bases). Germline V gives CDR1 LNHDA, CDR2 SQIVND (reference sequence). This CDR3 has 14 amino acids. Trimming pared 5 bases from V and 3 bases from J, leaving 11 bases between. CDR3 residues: CASSYGQFYNEQFF. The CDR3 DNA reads TGTGCCAGTAGTTACGGACAGTTCTACAATGAGCAGTTCTTC.

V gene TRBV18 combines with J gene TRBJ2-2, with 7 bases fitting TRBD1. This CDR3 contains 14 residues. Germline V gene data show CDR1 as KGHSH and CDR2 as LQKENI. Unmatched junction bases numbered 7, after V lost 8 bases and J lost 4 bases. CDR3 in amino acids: CASHRDSTTGELFF. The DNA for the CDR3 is TGTGCCAGCCACCGGGACAGCACCACCGGGGAGCTGTTTTTT. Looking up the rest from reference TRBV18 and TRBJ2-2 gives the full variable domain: NAGVMQNPRHLVRRRGQEARLRCSPMKGHSHVYWYRQLPEEGLKFMVYLQKENIIDESGMPKERFSAEFPKEGPSILRIQQVVRGDSAAYFCASHRDSTTGELFFGEGSRLTVL.

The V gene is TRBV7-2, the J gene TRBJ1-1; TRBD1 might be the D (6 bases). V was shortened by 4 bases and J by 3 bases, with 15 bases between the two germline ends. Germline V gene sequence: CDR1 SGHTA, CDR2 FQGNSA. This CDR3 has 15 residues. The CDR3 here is CASSSLTGYYTEAFF. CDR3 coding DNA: TGTGCCAGCAGCTCTCTGACAGGTTATTACACTGAAGCTTTCTTT.

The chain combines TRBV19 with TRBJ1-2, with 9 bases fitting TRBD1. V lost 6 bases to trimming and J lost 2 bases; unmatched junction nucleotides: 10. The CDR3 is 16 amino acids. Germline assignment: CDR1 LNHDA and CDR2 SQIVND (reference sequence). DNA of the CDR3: TGTGCCAGTAGGGCAATAGGGACAGGGATGAACTATGGCTACACCTTC. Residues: CASRAIGTGMNYGYTF.

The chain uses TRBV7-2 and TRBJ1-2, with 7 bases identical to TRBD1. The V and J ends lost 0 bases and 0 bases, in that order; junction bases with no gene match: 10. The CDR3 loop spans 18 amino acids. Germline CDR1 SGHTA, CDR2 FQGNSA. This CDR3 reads CASSLAAAAGGTNYGYTF. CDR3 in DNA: TGTGCCAGCAGCTTAGCCGCGGCGGCAGGGGGAACTAACTATGGCTACACCTTC.

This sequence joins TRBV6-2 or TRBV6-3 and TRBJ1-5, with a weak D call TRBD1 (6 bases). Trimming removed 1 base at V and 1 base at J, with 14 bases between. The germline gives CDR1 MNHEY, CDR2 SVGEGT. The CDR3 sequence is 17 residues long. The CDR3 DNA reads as TGTGCCAGCAGTTACTACTCCCAGGGGATGAGCAATCAGCCCCAGCATTTT. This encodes CASSYYSQGMSNQPQHF.

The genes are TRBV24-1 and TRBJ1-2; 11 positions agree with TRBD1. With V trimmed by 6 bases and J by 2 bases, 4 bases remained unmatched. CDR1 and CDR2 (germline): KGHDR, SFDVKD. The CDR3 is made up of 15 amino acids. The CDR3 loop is CATSPGQGVNYGYTF. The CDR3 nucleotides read TGTGCCACCAGTCCGGGACAGGGGGTAAACTATGGCTACACCTTC.

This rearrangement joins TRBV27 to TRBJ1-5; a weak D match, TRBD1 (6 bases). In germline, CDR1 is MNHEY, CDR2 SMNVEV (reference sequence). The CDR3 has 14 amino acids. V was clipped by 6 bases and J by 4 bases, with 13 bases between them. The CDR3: CASREQGLNQPQHF. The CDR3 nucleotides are TGTGCCAGCAGGGAACAGGGTTTAAATCAGCCCCAGCATTTT.

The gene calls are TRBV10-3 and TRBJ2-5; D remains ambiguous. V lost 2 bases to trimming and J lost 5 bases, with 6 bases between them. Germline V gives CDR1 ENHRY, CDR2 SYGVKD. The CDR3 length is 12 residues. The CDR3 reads CAISERSETQYF. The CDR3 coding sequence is TGTGCCATCAGTGAGAGGAGCGAGACCCAGTACTTC.

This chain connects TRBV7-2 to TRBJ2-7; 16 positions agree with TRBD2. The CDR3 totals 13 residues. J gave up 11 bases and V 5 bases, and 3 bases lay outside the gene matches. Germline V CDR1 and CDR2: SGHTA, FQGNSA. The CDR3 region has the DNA TGTGCCAGCAGCCCGGGGACTAGCGGGAGGGAGTACTTC. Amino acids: CASSPGTSGREYF.

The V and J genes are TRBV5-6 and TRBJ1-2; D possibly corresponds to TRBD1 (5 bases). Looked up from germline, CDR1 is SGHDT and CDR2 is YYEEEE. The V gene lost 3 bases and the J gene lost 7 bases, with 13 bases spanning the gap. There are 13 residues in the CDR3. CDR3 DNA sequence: TGTGCCAGCAGCTCAGGTGGGACTCGTGGCTACACCTTC. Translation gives CASSSGGTRGYTF.

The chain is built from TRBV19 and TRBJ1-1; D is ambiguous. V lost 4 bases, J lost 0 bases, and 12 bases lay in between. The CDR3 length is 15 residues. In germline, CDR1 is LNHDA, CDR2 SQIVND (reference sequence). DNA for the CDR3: TGTGCCAGTAGTAATCTAGGAACAATGAACACTGAAGCTTTCTTT. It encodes CASSNLGTMNTEAFF.

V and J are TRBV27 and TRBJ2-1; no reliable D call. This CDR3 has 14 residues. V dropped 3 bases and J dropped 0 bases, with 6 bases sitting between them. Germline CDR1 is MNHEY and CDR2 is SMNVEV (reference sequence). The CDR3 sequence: CASSFRSSYNEQFF. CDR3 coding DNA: TGTGCCAGCAGTTTCCGGAGCTCCTACAATGAGCAGTTCTTC.

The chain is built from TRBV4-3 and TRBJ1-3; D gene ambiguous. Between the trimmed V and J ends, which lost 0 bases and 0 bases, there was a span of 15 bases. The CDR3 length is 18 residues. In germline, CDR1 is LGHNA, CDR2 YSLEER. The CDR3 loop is CASSQEKGRDLSGNTIYF. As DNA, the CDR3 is TGCGCCAGCAGCCAAGAGAAGGGTCGGGATCTCTCTGGAAACACCATATATTTT.

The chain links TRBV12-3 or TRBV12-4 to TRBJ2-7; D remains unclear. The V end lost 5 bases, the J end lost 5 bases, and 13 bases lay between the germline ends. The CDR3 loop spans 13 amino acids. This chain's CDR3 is CASSPTWADEQYF. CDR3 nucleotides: TGTGCCAGCAGTCCGACGTGGGCAGACGAGCAGTACTTC.

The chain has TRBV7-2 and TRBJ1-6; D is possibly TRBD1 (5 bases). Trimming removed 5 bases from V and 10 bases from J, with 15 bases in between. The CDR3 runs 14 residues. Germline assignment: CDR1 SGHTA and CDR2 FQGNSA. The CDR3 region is CASSPDNIFSPLHF. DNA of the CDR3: TGTGCCAGCAGCCCGGACAATATTTTCTCACCCCTCCACTTT.

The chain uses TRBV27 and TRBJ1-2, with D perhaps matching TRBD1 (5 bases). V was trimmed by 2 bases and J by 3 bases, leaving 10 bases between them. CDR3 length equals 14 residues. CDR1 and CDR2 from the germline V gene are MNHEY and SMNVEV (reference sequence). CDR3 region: CASSLVATDYGYTF. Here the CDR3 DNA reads TGTGCCAGCAGTTTAGTTGCGACAGACTATGGCTACACCTTC.